One TCR beta chain is described in this entry. No antigen is known for it. Repertoires were generated with immunoSEQ multiplex PCR, while TCRdb's copy carries only in-frame clones and drops some. Among about 32,000 clones listed, more than 85% were seen once. These data originate in a study of T cells after posttransplantation cyclophosphamide. Cells defined as naive were viable CD3+CD4+ or CD3+CD8+ and CCR7+CD45RA+CD45RO-CD95-CD27+CD28+. Peripheral blood was collected from the related graft donor on the marrow donation day. The CDR3 is made up of 15 amino acids. Germline V gene lookup returns CDR1 SGHTA and CDR2 FQGTGA. The ends were cut back, 1 base at V and 2 bases at J, with 12 bases in the middle. Notes on the study in general: Later blood repertoires were often dominated by clones from the donor CD8+ memory compartment. Recipient CMV seropositivity and CMV reactivation strongly tracked TRB clonality. Blood and skin or GI T cell repertoires showed limited TRB overlap.

V usage is TRBV7-3 and J usage is TRBJ2-7; possibly TRBD1 for D (6 bases). The sequenced sample consisted of naive CD4+ T cells sorted from blood. The receptor was isolated from a man aged 25 to 45 in good health and a related stem cell transplant donor. CDR3 in amino acids: CASSLKQGIAYEQYF. CDR3 DNA sequence: TGTGCCAGCAGCTTAAAGCAGGGGATCGCCTACGAGCAGTACTTC.